This entry lists 22 T cell receptor beta chains sequenced from one sample in a study of T cells and Merkel cell carcinoma outcomes. TCRdb's copy holds only in-frame clones and misses some; the assay was immunoSEQ multiplex PCR. Of about 15,000 clones detected, 80% to 90% appear once; the ten largest clones hold 7.9%. The sample consisted of tumor tissue from Merkel cell carcinoma. These receptors all stem from a human donor with Merkel cell carcinoma.

The chain recombines TRBV27 with TRBJ2-1; D is ambiguous. The CDR3 is made up of 15 amino acids. Germline assignment: CDR1 MNHEY and CDR2 SMNVEV (reference sequence). Trimming removed 6 bases from V and 0 bases from J, with 12 bases in between. CDR3 sequence (DNA): TGTGCCAGCAGATATTTTACAAGCTCCTACAATGAGCAGTTCTTC. It is translated as CASRYFTSSYNEQFF.

This clone has just a few counts. The chain joins TRBV13 to TRBJ1-3, with D hard to call. Trimming stripped 5 bases from V and 0 bases from J, with 5 bases between. Per germline, CDR1 PRHDT and CDR2 FYEKMQ (reference sequence). The CDR3 spans 13 residues. The CDR3 loop reads CASSLDSGNTIYF. CDR3 bases: TGTGCCAGCAGCCTCGACTCTGGAAACACCATATATTTT.

The chain joins TRBV27 to TRBJ1-1, with D perhaps TRBD1 (6 bases). V was pared by 6 bases and J by 0 bases, with 11 bases between. The CDR3 is 14 residues long. Germline CDR1 reads MNHEY; CDR2 reads SMNVEV (reference sequence). For the CDR3, the DNA is TGTGCCAGCAGGGTACAGGGAGTGAACACTGAAGCTTTCTTT. This sequence encodes CASRVQGVNTEAFF.

The chain employs TRBV5-1 and TRBJ1-1; 9 bases are shared with TRBD1. The CDR3 contains 13 residues. Looked up from germline, CDR1 is SGHRS and CDR2 is YFSETQ. The V segment lost 3 bases and the J segment 6 bases; nucleotides outside the gene matches: 3. The CDR3, as DNA: TGCGCCAGCAGCTGGGGGACAGGGCCTGAAGCTTTCTTT. Its translation: CASSWGTGPEAFF.

For the CDR3, the DNA is TGTGCCAGCAGCGAGGGTTTGAGTGAGGAGCAGTACTTC. It is translated as CASSEGLSEEQYF. The chain carries TRBV2 and TRBJ2-7; D may be TRBD2 (5 bases). V gave up 6 bases and J gave up 7 bases, with 16 bases separating them. CDR3 size: 13 residues. Germline CDR1 is SNHLY and CDR2 is FYNNEI.

In nucleotides, the CDR3 is TGTGCCAGCAGTTTGGGACAGGGGGCTAGTCAGCCCCAGCATTTT. Its protein is CASSLGQGASQPQHF. The rearrangement uses TRBV27 and TRBJ1-5, with 12 bases matching TRBD1. This CDR3 is built from 15 residues. The V gene end was trimmed by 3 bases and the J gene end by 6 bases; junction bases not matched to a gene: 3. Looked up from germline, CDR1 is MNHEY and CDR2 is SMNVEV (reference sequence).

V is TRBV15 and J is TRBJ1-1; 9 nucleotides agree with TRBD1. CDR3 length: 15 residues. Per the germline V gene, CDR1 is LNHNV and CDR2 is YYDKDF (reference sequence). V lost 6 bases and J lost 3; bases outside the gene matches: 8. The CDR3 loop is CATRVLTGGYTEAFF. The CDR3 coding sequence is TGTGCCACCAGAGTGTTAACAGGGGGCTACACTGAAGCTTTCTTT.

This chain's CDR3 is CASERRAGELFF. The DNA for the CDR3 is TGTGCCAGCGAGAGGAGGGCCGGGGAGCTGTTTTTT. J is TRBJ2-2 and V is TRBV18; a weak D match, TRBD2 (6 bases). Looked up from germline, CDR1 is KGHSH and CDR2 is LQKENI. There are 12 residues in the CDR3. With 8 bases removed from V and 6 bases from J, the gap between germline ends came to 10 bases.

The chain has TRBV7-9 and TRBJ2-3; maybe TRBD2 (6 bases). Trimming removed 5 bases from V and 7 bases from J, with 10 bases in between. This CDR3 comprises 12 residues. Looked up from germline, CDR1 is SEHNR and CDR2 is FQNEAQ (reference sequence). The CDR3 is CASSPGLYTQYF. Written as DNA, the CDR3 is TGTGCCAGCAGCCCTGGACTATATACGCAGTATTTT.

In regard to this clone: The junction and the germline gene differ at one end; a read error may be behind it. This same CDR3 is encoded by further DNA sequences in the sample. The chain recombines TRBV6-5 with TRBJ1-5, with D hard to call. The CDR3 has 16 residues. The germline V gene has CDR1 MNHEY and CDR2 SVGAGI. The CDR3 DNA reads as TGTGCCAGCAGTTACTCCCGGACGGGAAACGGTCAGCCTCAGCATTTT. Its protein is CASSYSRTGNGQPQHF.

The genes are TRBV7-3 and TRBJ1-6; no clear D. CDR1 and CDR2 (germline): SGHTA, FQGTGA. The CDR3 has 13 amino acids. Trimming took off 4 bases at V and 4 bases at J, with 5 bases between the two ends. The CDR3 DNA sequence: TGTGCCAGCAGCTCCTCTTATAATTCACCCCTCCACTTT. Translated, it gives CASSSSYNSPLHF.

The chain is built from TRBV5-1 and TRBJ2-7, with D unresolved. Germline V gene lookup returns CDR1 SGHRS and CDR2 YFSETQ. V was clipped by 3 bases and J by 6 bases, with 16 bases between them. CDR3 length: 14 amino acids. CDR3 amino acids: CASSSTDGPSEQYF. In DNA form, the CDR3 reads TGCGCCAGCAGCTCTACCGACGGCCCTAGCGAGCAGTACTTC.

V usage is TRBV27 and J usage is TRBJ2-6; 9 bases fit TRBD1. Trimming at V came to 3 bases and at J to 0 bases, leaving 3 bases not matched to a gene. This CDR3 is built from 17 residues. Per the germline V gene, CDR1 is MNHEY and CDR2 is SMNVEV (reference sequence). The CDR3 protein is CASSFTGGLSGANVLTF. CDR3 DNA sequence: TGTGCCAGCAGTTTTACAGGGGGCCTCTCTGGGGCCAACGTCCTGACTTTC.

The chain combines TRBV5-4 with TRBJ2-7; TRBD2 aligns across 9 bases. The CDR3 totals 14 residues. After removal of 4 bases from V and 3 bases from J, the junction contained 5 bases not matched to a gene. From germline, CDR1 is SGHNT and CDR2 YYREEE (reference sequence). The CDR3 sequence: CASSVGTSLYEQYF. The CDR3 nucleotides are TGTGCCAGCAGCGTCGGGACTAGCCTCTACGAGCAGTACTTC.

This clone was found a few times. V usage is TRBV6-4 and J usage is TRBJ1-5; 7 nucleotides line up with TRBD1. With V trimmed by 9 bases and J by 0 bases, 14 bases remained unmatched. Germline V gene lookup returns CDR1 MRHNA and CDR2 SNTAGT. CDR3 length: 17 amino acids. The chain's CDR3 is CASLCDRVDYSNQPQHF. DNA of the CDR3: TGTGCCAGTTTATGCGACAGGGTCGATTATAGCAATCAGCCCCAGCATTTT.

The chain joins TRBV7-2 to TRBJ2-7, with D perhaps TRBD1 (6 bases). This CDR3 contains 14 residues. V shed 4 bases and J shed 1 base, with 11 bases lying between them. From germline, CDR1 is SGHTA and CDR2 FQGNSA. CDR3 amino acids: CASSYRTESYEQYF. The CDR3, as DNA: TGTGCCAGCAGCTACCGGACAGAATCCTACGAGCAGTACTTC.

For this clone: The junction shows a germline mismatch at one end, possibly a read error. The gene calls are TRBV5-1 and TRBJ2-1; D remains ambiguous. Germline CDR1 and CDR2: SGHRS and YFSETQ. The CDR3 consists of 13 residues. CDR3 sequence: CASNLVATREQFF. CDR3 DNA sequence: TGCGCCAGCAACTTGGTGGCCACTCGGGAGCAGTTCTTC.

The J gene is TRBJ2-7, the V gene TRBV19, with unresolved D. The CDR3 has 11 residues. Germline CDR1 and CDR2: LNHDA and SQIVND (reference sequence). Trimming removed 3 bases at V and 5 bases at J, with 5 bases between. The CDR3 nucleotides are TGTGCCAGTAGTATGGGCCACGAGCAGTACTTC. This translates into CASSMGHEQYF. The full variable domain, rest sourced from reference TRBV19 and TRBJ2-7, is DGGITQSPKYLFRKEGQNVTLSCEQNLNHDAMYWYRQDPGQGLRLIYYSQIVNDFQKGDIAEGYSVSREKKESFPLTVTSAQKNPTAFYLCASSMGHEQYFGPGTRLTVT.

This clone is a singleton in its sample. An end of the junction differs from the germline gene, which may be a read error. This chain connects TRBV6-6 to TRBJ1-6, with 7 bases that match TRBD1. From germline, CDR1 is MNHNY and CDR2 SVGAGI (reference sequence). CDR3 length: 14 residues. DNA for the CDR3: TGTGCCAGCACCGGGACAGTTTATAATTCACCCCTCTACTTT. This sequence encodes CASTGTVYNSPLYF.

The rearrangement joins TRBV7-2 to TRBJ1-1; D uncertain. This CDR3 is 11 amino acids long. Germline V gives CDR1 SGHTA, CDR2 FQGNSA. Trimming left V 0 bases short and J 8 bases short, with 4 bases between. This CDR3 is CASSLALEAFF. CDR3 DNA: TGTGCCAGCAGCTTAGCCCTAGAAGCTTTCTTT.

The gene calls are TRBV6-5 and TRBJ1-1; weak D call: TRBD1 (5 bases). The CDR3 totals 14 residues. Trimming pared 0 bases from V and 6 bases from J, leaving 11 bases between. From germline, CDR1 is MNHEY and CDR2 SVGAGI. The CDR3 sequence is CASSYSQGPSEAFF. In nucleotides, the CDR3 is TGTGCCAGCAGTTACTCGCAGGGCCCCTCTGAAGCTTTCTTT.

The chain couples TRBV10-3 to TRBJ2-3; TRBD1 aligns across 10 bases. The CDR3 loop spans 14 amino acids. Looked up from germline, CDR1 is ENHRY and CDR2 is SYGVKD. Trimming at V came to 4 bases and at J to 5 bases, leaving 3 bases not matched to a gene. CDR3 residues: CAISGQGAEDTQYF. DNA for the CDR3: TGTGCCATCAGTGGACAGGGGGCTGAAGATACGCAGTATTTT.